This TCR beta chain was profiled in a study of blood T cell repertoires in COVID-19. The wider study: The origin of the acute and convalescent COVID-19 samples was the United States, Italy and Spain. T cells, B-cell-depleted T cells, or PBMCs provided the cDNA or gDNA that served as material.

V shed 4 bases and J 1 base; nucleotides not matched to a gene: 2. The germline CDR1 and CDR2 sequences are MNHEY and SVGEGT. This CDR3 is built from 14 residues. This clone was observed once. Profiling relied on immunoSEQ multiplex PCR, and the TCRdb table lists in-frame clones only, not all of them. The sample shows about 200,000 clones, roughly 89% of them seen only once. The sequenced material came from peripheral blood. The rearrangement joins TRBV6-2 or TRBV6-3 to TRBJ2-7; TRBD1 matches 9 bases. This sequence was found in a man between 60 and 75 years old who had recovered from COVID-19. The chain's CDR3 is CASSSGTGSYEQYF. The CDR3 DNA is TGTGCCAGCAGTTCCGGGACAGGGTCCTACGAGCAGTACTTC.